This T cell receptor beta chain is from a study of monozygotic twins with inflammatory bowel disease. UMIs containing a 6-nucleotide sample barcode were added via template switching. Each of TCRalpha and TCRbeta cDNA went through two nested PCRs, lasting around 15 and 10 cycles. TCRdb derives one entry per CDR3 protein from the 5' RACE reads, leaving out DNA. The repertoire table contains some 170,000 distinct CDR3 sequences. The clonotype comes from a human donor with ulcerative colitis or Crohn's disease, or a healthy co-twin of an affected twin (not recorded which). The material sequenced was blood.

The CDR3 reads CSALGRGYEQYF. The chain joins TRBV20-1 to TRBJ2-7. Germline V lookup: CDR1 DFQATT, CDR2 SNEGSKA (reference sequence). This CDR3 region has 12 residues.